The clone carrying this T cell receptor (beta chain) was observed at least ten times. Its specificity is not known. The CDR3 regions of TCR beta were amplified from RNA transcripts. The TCR CDR3 was amplified in a first-round RT-PCR using the HTBI primer set. TCRdb recomputed calls from the multiplex PCR reads with MiXCR, one row per CDR3 protein. The table records some 800,000 distinct CDR3 sequences, roughly 40% of them present only once. The data were taken from a study of T cells in Graves' hyperthyroidism and ophthalmopathy. Study outcomes and limitations: Most thyroid clonotypes expanded above 0.001 appeared in blood too.

The receptor was isolated from a man younger than 35 with Graves' hyperthyroidism. Input material: blood.

The CDR3 bases are TGTGCCAGCAGCCGTGGGGGCATCACTGAAGCTTTCTTT. Amino acids: CASSRGGITEAFF. The chain employs TRBV25-1 and TRBJ1-1, with D tentatively TRBD1 (6 bases). The germline CDR1 and CDR2 sequences are MGHDK and SYGVNS. The CDR3 is 13 residues long. Deletions cut 6 bases from V and 4 bases from J, with 12 bases between. The variable domain in full, with the rest retrieved from reference TRBV25-1 and TRBJ1-1, is EADIYQTPRYLVIGTGKKITLECSQTMGHDKMYWYQQDPGMELHLIHYSYGVNSTEKGDLSSESTVSRIRTEHFPLTLESARPSHTSQYLCASSRGGITEAFFGQGTRLTVV.